This TCR beta chain originates from a study of blood T cell repertoires in COVID-19. Study information: Collection of acute and convalescent COVID-19 samples took place in the United States, Italy and Spain. T cells, B-cell-depleted T cells, or PBMCs supplied cDNA or gDNA.

The CDR3 is made up of 13 amino acids. V was trimmed by 4 bases and J by 0 bases, leaving 5 bases between them. Germline lookup yields CDR1 SNHLY and CDR2 FYNNEI. This table comes from immunoSEQ multiplex PCR, and its TCRdb copy is limited to in-frame clones, with some not included. This table has fewer than 200,000 clones, about three quarters appearing once. V is TRBV2 and J is TRBJ2-3; no firm D call. This clonotype was obtained from a man between 65 and 85 years old with acute or convalescent COVID-19. Sequencing was done on a sample of peripheral blood. In DNA, the CDR3 is TGTGCCAGCAGTGTAGATAGCACAGATACGCAGTATTTT. This sequence encodes CASSVDSTDTQYF.